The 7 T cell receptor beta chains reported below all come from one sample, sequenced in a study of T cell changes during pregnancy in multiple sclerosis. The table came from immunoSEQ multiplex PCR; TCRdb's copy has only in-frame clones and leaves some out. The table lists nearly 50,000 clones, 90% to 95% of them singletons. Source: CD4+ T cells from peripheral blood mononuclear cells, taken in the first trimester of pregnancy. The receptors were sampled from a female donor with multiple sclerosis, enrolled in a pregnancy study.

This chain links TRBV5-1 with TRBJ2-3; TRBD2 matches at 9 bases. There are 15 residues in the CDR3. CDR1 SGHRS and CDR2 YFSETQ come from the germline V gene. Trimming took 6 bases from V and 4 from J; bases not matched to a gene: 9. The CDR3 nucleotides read TGCGCCAGCACCTTTAGCGGGGGCGGGGCAGATACGCAGTATTTT. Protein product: CASTFSGGGADTQYF.

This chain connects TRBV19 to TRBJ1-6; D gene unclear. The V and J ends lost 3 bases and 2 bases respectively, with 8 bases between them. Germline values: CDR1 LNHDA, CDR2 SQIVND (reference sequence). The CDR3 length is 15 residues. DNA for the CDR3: TGTGCCAGTAGTATTGGGCAGGCCTATAATTCACCCCTCCACTTT. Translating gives CASSIGQAYNSPLHF.

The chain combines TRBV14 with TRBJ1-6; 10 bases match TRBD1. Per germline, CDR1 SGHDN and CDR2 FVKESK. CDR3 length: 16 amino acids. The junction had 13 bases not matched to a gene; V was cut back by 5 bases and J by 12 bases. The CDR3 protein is CASSAVTGTGEIPLHF. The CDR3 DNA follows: TGTGCCAGCAGCGCAGTGACCGGGACAGGGGAAATACCCCTCCACTTT. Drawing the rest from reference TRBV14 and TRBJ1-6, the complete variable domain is EAGVTQFPSHSVIEKGQTVTLRCDPISGHDNLYWYRRVMGKEIKFLLHFVKESKQDESGMPNNRFLAERTGGTYSTLKVQPAELEDSGVYFCASSAVTGTGEIPLHFGNGTRLTVT.

The CDR3 here is CASGVTGSYEQYF. DNA of the CDR3: TGTGCCAGTGGTGTTACGGGCTCCTACGAGCAGTACTTC. V is TRBV10-3 and J is TRBJ2-7, with unresolved D. CDR1 ENHRY and CDR2 SYGVKD come from the germline V gene. V lost 10 bases to trimming and J lost 0 bases, with 13 bases between them. The CDR3 extends over 13 amino acids.

For the CDR3, the DNA is TGTGCCAGCAGCCCCGGACTAGCCCGGACTAACACCGGGGAGCTGTTTTTT. Translating gives CASSPGLARTNTGELFF. This chain links TRBV9 with TRBJ2-2; 8 nucleotides match TRBD2. This CDR3 has 17 residues. V shed 4 bases and J 2 bases; nucleotides not matched to a gene: 10. The V gene's germline CDR1 is SGDLS and CDR2 YYNGEE. The full variable domain, its missing parts supplied by reference TRBV9 and TRBJ2-2, is DSGVTQTPKHLITATGQRVTLRCSPRSGDLSVYWYQQSLDQGLQFLIQYYNGEERAKGNILERFSAQQFPDLHSELNLSSLELGDSALYFCASSPGLARTNTGELFFGEGSRLTVL.

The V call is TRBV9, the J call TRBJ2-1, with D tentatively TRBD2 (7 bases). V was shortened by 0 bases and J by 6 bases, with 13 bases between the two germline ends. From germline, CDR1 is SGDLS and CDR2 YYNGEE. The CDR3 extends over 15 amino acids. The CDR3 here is CASSVGGGVLNEQFF. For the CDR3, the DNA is TGTGCCAGCAGCGTAGGGGGGGGCGTCCTCAATGAGCAGTTCTTC.

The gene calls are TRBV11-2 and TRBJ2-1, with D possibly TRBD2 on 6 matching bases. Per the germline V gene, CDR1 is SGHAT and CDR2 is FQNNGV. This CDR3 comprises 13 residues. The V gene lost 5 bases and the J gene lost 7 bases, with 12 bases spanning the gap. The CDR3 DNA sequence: TGTGCCAGCAGCCCCTCCGGGGGTAATGAGCAGTTCTTC. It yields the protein CASSPSGGNEQFF.